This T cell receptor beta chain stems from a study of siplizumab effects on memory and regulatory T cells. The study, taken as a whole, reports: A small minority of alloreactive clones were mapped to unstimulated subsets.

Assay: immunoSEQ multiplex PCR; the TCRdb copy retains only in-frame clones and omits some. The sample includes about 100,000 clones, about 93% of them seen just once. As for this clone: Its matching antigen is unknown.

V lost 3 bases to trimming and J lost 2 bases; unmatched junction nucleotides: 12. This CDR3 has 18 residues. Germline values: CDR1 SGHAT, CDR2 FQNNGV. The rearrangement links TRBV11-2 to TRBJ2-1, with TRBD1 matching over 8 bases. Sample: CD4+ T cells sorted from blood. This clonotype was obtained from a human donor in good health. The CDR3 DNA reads TGTGCCAGCAGCTTGGACAGGGTAGGAGTACTTCCCTACAATGAGCAGTTCTTC. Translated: CASSLDRVGVLPYNEQFF.